This T cell receptor (beta chain) was found in a study of OX40 agonist ivuxolimab in advanced cancers. At the level of the study: Partial responses were observed in three patients, of whom one had hepatocellular carcinoma and two had cutaneous melanoma.

As concerns this clone: Its antigen remains unidentified.

The study's findings and limits: Dose levels from 0.1 to 3.0 mg/kg saw CD4+ and CD8+ blood T cells expand clonally by week 6.

Autoimmune disease history or systemic immunosuppression led to patients being barred. V lost 3 bases and J lost 4, with 16 bases in between. The CDR3 loop spans 16 amino acids. Germline lookup yields CDR1 SGHRS and CDR2 YFSETQ. The protocol was immunoSEQ multiplex PCR, while the TCRdb copy is restricted to in-frame clones and leaves out a portion. Among some 130,000 clones, approximately 94% were seen once, and the ten largest hold 1%. The material sequenced was CD4+ or CD8+ T cells sorted from blood, taken in a trial of the OX40 agonist ivuxolimab. This chain uses TRBV5-1 with TRBJ2-2; tentatively, D is TRBD1 or TRBD2 (5 bases each). The sequence was obtained from an adult with an advanced solid tumor such as melanoma, head and neck, liver or kidney cancer. CDR3 bases: TGCGCCAGCAGCTCCTGGAATCATGGGGGCACCGGGGAGCTGTTTTTT. Translating gives CASSSWNHGGTGELFF. Full variable domain (remainder filled in from reference TRBV5-1 and TRBJ2-2): KAGVTQTPRYLIKTRGQQVTLSCSPISGHRSVSWYQQTPGQGLQFLFEYFSETQRNKGNFPGRFSGRQFSNSRSEMNVSTLELGDSALYLCASSSWNHGGTGELFFGEGSRLTVL.